This TCR beta chain emerged from a study of CD8+ T cells in alopecia areata. Germline V gene sequence: CDR1 SGHTA, CDR2 FQGNSA. Trimming removed 0 bases at V and 9 bases at J, with 6 bases between. This CDR3 has 11 amino acids. Study-level points and caveats: Lesional scalp displayed greater clonality than normal scalp, most notably in alopecia totalis/universalis. Normal skin's resident alphabeta T cells are sequenced alongside lesional scalp T cells. TCRs were shared less clearly across patients than in mice, possibly for HLA-related reasons.

In regard to this clone: Its antigen is unknown.

Isolated RNA was reverse transcribed into cDNA used as the sequencing template. Measured with immunoSEQ multiplex PCR; TCRdb has only the in-frame clones, and not every one. The top ten hold 20% to 30% of the sample, which has 110,000 or so clones, about 50% seen once. The chain uses TRBV7-2 and TRBJ2-7, with D uncertain. The clonotype was recovered from a human donor with alopecia areata. The sample was NKG2D-low CD8+ T cells sorted from blood. CDR3 in amino acids: CASSLAAGQYF. DNA of the CDR3: TGTGCCAGCAGCTTAGCGGCCGGGCAGTACTTC.